This TCR beta chain was obtained from a study of blood T cell repertoires in COVID-19. Measured with immunoSEQ multiplex PCR; TCRdb has only the in-frame clones, and not every one. The table includes roughly 250,000 clones, 87% detected once. With respect to this clone: One end of the junction varies from germline; a read error may be responsible.

The germline V gene has CDR1 LGHDT and CDR2 YNNKEL (reference sequence). The CDR3 covers 16 residues. This chain connects TRBV3-1 (or the pseudogene TRBV3-2) to TRBJ2-5; TRBD2 matches 14 bases. The sample taken for sequencing was peripheral blood. The TCR comes from a man in his sixties who had recovered from COVID-19. The CDR3 DNA reads as TGTGCCAGCAGTCAAGGGACTAGCGGGAGCCAAGAGACCCAGTACTTC. Residues: CASSQGTSGSQETQYF.